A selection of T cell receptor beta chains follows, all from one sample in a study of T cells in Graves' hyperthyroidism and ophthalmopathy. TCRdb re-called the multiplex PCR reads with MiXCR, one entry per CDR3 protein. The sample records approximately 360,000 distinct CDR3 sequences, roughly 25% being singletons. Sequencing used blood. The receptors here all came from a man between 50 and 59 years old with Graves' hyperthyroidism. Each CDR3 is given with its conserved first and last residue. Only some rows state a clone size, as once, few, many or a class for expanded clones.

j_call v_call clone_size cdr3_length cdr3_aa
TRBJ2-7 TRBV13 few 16 CASSPWTSGTSYEQYF
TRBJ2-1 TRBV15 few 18 CATSRERGTSGSYNEQFF
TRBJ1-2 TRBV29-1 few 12 CSVRDSIYGYTF
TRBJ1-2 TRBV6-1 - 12 CASSPRTYGYTF
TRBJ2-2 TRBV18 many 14 CASSLGLNTGELFF
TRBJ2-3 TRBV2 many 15 CASSVPGLAGDTQYF
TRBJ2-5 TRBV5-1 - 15 CASRSRPATQETQYF
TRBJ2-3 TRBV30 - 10 CAWRGGTQYF
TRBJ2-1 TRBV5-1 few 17 CASSLGYSLAGGREQFF
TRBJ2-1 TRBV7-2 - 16 CASSLIGSGSYKEQFF
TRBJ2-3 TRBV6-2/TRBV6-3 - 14 CASQISAASDTQYF
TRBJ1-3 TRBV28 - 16 CASSFFLRKTGNTIYF
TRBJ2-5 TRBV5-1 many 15 CASSLGPGNQETQYF